Listed here is a single T cell receptor (beta chain). This receptor's antigen is unknown. Base qualities are missing; no much larger clone stands one base away. This specimen belongs to a study of blood T cells in healthy people across ages (dated by TCRdb to the mid-2010s). General notes on the study: In model experiments, roughly one uniquely barcoded TCR beta cDNA molecule per two T cells was captured by template switching. Donors were grouped into four age groups: young (average roughly 16 years), middle-aged (39), aged (around 62) and long-lived (about 89). For two donors (one aged 18 to 29 and one aged 80 or older), the study analyzed two additional independent replicas of 1 million unique cDNA reads from the same blood draw. Age-related changes in TCR beta repertoire diversity were measured in the study by deep sequencing normalized with unique cDNA molecular identifiers. Donors of different ages were randomly distributed across sequencing lanes to avoid experimental bias.

Points the paper makes about the study in general: Estimates of total diversity from one million sequenced T cells were regarded as lower bounds and underestimates. The long-lived group showed more naive CD4+ T cells, fewer expanded clones and increased TCR diversity than the aged group, suggesting age selection. A strong correlation was found between observed TCR beta diversity and the percentage of naive T cells measured by flow cytometry. Observed TCR beta diversity per million T cells fell roughly linearly with age, and a significant reduction was already apparent by age about 43. Because profiling used bulk unsorted PBMCs, naive and antigen-experienced compartments could not be compared conclusively. The CMV infection status of donors was not known, potentially confounding age-related changes in expanded clonotypes.

The approximately 39 donors, aged about 6 to 95 years, were systemically healthy Caucasian individuals from Russia. Each donor gave approximately 9.3 milliliters of peripheral blood, collected into EDTA-treated Vacutainer tubes. Ficoll-Paque density-gradient centrifugation was used to isolate PBMCs, with at least 6.5 million per sample. Trizol reagent was used to extract total RNA from the PBMCs, yielding at least 5.5 micrograms per sample. Naive CD45RAhigh/CD27high T cell percentages were measured by flow cytometry on a PBMC aliquot from every donor. CDR1 and CDR2, per the germline V gene (reference sequence), are LNHDA and SQIVND. The cysteine opens and the phenylalanine closes a CDR3 of 19 amino acids. This entry keeps only the CDR3 DNA: 57 bases, framed from base 1. V is trimmed back by 5 bases and J by 6 bases, and the junction contains 14 bases that no gene match accounts for. The method was 5' RACE. Sequencing was performed on an Illumina HiSeq 2500. A second roughly 7 to 12 cycle PCR used a sample-barcoded 5' primer and a J-beta primer mix. Each TCR beta cDNA molecule received a unique molecular identifier from a template-switch 5' adaptor carrying 12 random nucleotides. At least 3 million CDR3-containing paired-end reads were obtained from each sample. First-strand cDNA was synthesized from all RNA with the Mint cDNA synthesis kit, primed by a TRBC-specific oligonucleotide. Following uracil-DNA glycosylase treatment, all cDNA underwent a first 18-cycle PCR with the universal primers M1SS and BC2_uni_R. The authors' analysis ran thus. For normalization, 1 million high-quality reads were randomly selected from each sample, with every read carrying a distinct molecular identifier. Instead of being binned into consensus sequences, reads that shared molecular identifiers were thrown out. MiTCR, with a Q25 quality threshold and the strictest error-elimination algorithm, was used for CDR3 identification, clonotype clustering and error correction. A nonparametric unseen species model with Euler transformation was used to estimate a lower bound on total TCR beta diversity. TCRdb handled the public reads itself, with Q25 trimming in fastp and clone calling in MiXCR, and kept productive beta chains. One record per CDR3 amino acid sequence lists the most common genes and DNA. Clone size and V and J calls follow TCRdb, not the original study. The sample includes approximately 1.5 million distinct CDR3 sequences, with around 36% observed a single time. Around 11% of the sample lies in the top ten.

The rearranged chain carries TRBV19 and TRBJ2-1; 15 middle bases align to TRBD2. Sequencing was carried out using blood. The TCR sequence derives from a woman between 25 and 40 years old in good health. CDR3 reads: CASSLGLAGGLGKFNEQFF. In nucleotides, the sequence is TGTGCCAGTAGTCTCGGACTAGCGGGAGGGCTAGGGAAGTTCAATGAGCAGTTCTTC. This CDR3, with the reference TRBV19 and TRBJ2-1 proteins standing in past its ends, gives the full variable domain DGGITQSPKYLFRKEGQNVTLSCEQNLNHDAMYWYRQDPGQGLRLIYYSQIVNDFQKGDIAEGYSVSREKKESFPLTVTSAQKNPTAFYLCASSLGLAGGLGKFNEQFFGPGTRLTVL.